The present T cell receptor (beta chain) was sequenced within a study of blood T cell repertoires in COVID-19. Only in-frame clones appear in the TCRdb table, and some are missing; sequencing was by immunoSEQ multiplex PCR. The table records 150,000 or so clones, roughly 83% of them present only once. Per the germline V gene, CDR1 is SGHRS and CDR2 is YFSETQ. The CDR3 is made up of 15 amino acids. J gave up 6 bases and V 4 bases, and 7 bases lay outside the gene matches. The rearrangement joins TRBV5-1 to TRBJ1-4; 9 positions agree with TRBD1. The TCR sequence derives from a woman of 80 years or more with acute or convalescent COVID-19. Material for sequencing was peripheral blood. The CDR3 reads CASSTPGQGDEKLFF. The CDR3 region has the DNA TGCGCCAGCAGCACTCCGGGACAGGGAGATGAAAAACTGTTTTTT.